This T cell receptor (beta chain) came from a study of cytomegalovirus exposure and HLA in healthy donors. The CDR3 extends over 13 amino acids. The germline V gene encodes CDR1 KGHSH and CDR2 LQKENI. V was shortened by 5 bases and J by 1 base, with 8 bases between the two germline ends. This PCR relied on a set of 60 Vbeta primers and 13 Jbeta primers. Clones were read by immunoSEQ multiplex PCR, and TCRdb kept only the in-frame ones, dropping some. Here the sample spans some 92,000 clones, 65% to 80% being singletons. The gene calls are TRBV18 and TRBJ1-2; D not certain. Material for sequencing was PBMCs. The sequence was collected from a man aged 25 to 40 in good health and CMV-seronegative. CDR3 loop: CASSVQDNYGYTF. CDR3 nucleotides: TGTGCCAGCTCAGTCCAGGATAACTATGGCTACACCTTC. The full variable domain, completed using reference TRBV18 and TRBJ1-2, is NAGVMQNPRHLVRRRGQEARLRCSPMKGHSHVYWYRQLPEEGLKFMVYLQKENIIDESGMPKERFSAEFPKEGPSILRIQQVVRGDSAAYFCASSVQDNYGYTFGSGTRLTVV.